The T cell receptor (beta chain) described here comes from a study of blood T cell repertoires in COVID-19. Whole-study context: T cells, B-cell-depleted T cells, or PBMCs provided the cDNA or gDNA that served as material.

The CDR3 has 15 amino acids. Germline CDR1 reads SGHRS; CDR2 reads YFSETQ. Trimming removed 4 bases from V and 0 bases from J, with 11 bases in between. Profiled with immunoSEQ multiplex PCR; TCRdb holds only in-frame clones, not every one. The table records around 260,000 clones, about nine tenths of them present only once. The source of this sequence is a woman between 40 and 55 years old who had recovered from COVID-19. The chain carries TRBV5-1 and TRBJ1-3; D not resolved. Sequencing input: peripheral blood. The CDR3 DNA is TGCGCCAGCAGCGCGGGTCCGCACTCTGGAAACACCATATATTTT. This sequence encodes CASSAGPHSGNTIYF. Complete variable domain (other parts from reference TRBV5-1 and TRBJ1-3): KAGVTQTPRYLIKTRGQQVTLSCSPISGHRSVSWYQQTPGQGLQFLFEYFSETQRNKGNFPGRFSGRQFSNSRSEMNVSTLELGDSALYLCASSAGPHSGNTIYFGEGSWLTVV.